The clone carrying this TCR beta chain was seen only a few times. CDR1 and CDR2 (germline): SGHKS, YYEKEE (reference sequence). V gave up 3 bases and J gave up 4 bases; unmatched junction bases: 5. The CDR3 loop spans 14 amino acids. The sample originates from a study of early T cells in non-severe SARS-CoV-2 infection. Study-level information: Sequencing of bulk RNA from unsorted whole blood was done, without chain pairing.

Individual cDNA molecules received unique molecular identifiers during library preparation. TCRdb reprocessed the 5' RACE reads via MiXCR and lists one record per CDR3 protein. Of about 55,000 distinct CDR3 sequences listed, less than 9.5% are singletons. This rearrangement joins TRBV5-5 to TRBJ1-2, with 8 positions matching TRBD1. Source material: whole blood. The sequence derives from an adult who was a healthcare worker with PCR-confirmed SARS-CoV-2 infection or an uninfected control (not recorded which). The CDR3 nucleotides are TGTGCCAGCAGCTCACCTGGGACAGGCTATGGCTACACCTTC. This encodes CASSSPGTGYGYTF.